The 4 T cell receptor beta chains below all came from one sample that was sequenced in a study of cytomegalovirus exposure and HLA in healthy donors. The assay was immunoSEQ multiplex PCR, and TCRdb's table has in-frame clones only and misses some. Altogether more than 200,000 clones are present, less than 95% being singletons, with the ten largest covering approximately 3.1%. The sequencing input was PBMCs. The source is a woman in her twenties or thirties in good health and CMV-seronegative.

CDR3 amino acids: CASSGGLADHPYTGELFF. CDR3 sequence (DNA): TGTGCCAGCAGTGGGGGACTAGCGGACCACCCCTACACCGGGGAGCTGTTTTTT. This rearrangement joins TRBV6-1 to TRBJ2-2, with 11 bases fitting TRBD2. From germline, CDR1 is MNHNS and CDR2 SASEGT. This CDR3 contains 18 residues. V gave up 4 bases and J gave up 3 bases; unmatched junction bases: 10.

V is TRBV10-3 and J is TRBJ1-5; tentatively, D is TRBD1 (5 bases). This CDR3 is 15 amino acids long. Looked up from germline, CDR1 is ENHRY and CDR2 is SYGVKD. Trimming left V 2 bases short and J 7 bases short, with 15 bases between. This CDR3 is CAISEMGYKGQPQHF. The CDR3 nucleotides are TGTGCCATCAGTGAGATGGGGTACAAGGGGCAGCCCCAGCATTTT.

This chain links TRBV7-2 with TRBJ2-7; 7 bases line up with TRBD2. Germline CDR1 and CDR2: SGHTA and FQGNSA. Trimming cost V 1 base and J 6 bases; bases outside gene matches: 9. The CDR3 totals 15 residues. The CDR3 bases are TGTGCCAGCAGCTTAGGGGGAGGGGCCGTCCCCGAGCAGTACTTC. Protein sequence: CASSLGGGAVPEQYF.

V gene TRBV9 combines with J gene TRBJ2-6; TRBD1 aligns across 7 bases. The CDR3 is 18 amino acids. Per the germline V gene, CDR1 is SGDLS and CDR2 is YYNGEE. Trimming cost V 3 bases and J 0 bases; bases outside gene matches: 9. CDR3 protein: CASSGSGTALSGANVLTF. The CDR3 nucleotides are TGTGCCAGCAGCGGATCCGGGACAGCTCTCTCTGGGGCCAACGTCCTGACTTTC.